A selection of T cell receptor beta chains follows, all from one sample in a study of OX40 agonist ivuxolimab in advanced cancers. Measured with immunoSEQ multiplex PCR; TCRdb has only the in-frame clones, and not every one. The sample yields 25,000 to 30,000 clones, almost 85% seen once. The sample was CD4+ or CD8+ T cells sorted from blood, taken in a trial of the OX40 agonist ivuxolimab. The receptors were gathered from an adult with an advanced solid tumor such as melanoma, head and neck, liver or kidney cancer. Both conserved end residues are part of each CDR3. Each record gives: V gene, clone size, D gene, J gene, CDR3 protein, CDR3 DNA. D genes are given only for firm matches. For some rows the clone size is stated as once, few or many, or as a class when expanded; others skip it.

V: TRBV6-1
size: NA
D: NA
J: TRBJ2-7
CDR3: CASTSRGGDSYEQYF
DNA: TGTGCCAGCACCTCAAGAGGCGGAGACTCCTACGAGCAGTACTTC

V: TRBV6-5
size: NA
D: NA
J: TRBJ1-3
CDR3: CASSSPEAGNTIYF
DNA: TGTGCCAGCAGTTCCCCGGAGGCTGGAAACACCATATATTTT

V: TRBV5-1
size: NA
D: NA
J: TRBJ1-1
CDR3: CASSLGRGGDTEAFF
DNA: TGCGCCAGCAGCCTTGGGCGGGGGGGTGACACTGAAGCTTTCTTT

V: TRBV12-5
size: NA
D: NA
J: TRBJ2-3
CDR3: CASGLSLLRAQYF
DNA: TGTGCTAGTGGTTTGTCACTCCTTAGGGCGCAGTATTTT

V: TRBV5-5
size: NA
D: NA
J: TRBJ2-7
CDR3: CASSLATGLYEQYF
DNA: TGTGCCAGCAGCTTGGCTACAGGGTTGTACGAGCAGTACTTC

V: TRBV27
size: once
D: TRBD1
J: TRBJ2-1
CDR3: CASSLRRQGANNEQFF
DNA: TGTGCCAGCAGTTTAAGGCGGCAGGGGGCCAACAATGAGCAGTTCTTC

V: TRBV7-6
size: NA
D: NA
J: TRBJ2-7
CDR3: CASSPRGSSYEQYF
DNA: TGTGCCAGCAGCCCTCGGGGGAGCTCCTACGAGCAGTACTTC

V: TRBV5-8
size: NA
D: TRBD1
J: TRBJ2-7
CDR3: CASSAGQGLSYEQYF
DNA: TGTGCCAGCAGCGCGGGACAGGGCCTCTCCTACGAGCAGTACTTC

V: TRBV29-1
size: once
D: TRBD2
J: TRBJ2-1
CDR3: CSVVLAGVDEQFF
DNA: TGCAGCGTTGTCCTAGCGGGAGTAGATGAGCAGTTCTTC

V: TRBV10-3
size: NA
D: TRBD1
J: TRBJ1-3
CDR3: CATQGGSGNTIYF
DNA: TGTGCCACCCAGGGGGGCTCTGGAAACACCATATATTTT

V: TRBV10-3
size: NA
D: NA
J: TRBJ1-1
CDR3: CAISGGAVMNTEAFF
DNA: TGTGCCATCAGTGGGGGGGCGGTCATGAACACTGAAGCTTTCTTT

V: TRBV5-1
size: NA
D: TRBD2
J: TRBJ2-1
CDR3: CASSLLGTSTAYNEQFF
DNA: TGCGCCAGCAGTCTCTTGGGGACTAGCACGGCCTACAATGAGCAGTTCTTC

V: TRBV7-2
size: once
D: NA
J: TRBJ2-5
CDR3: CASSLNGVSQETQYF
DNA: TGTGCCAGCAGCTTAAACGGGGTCTCCCAAGAGACCCAGTACTTC

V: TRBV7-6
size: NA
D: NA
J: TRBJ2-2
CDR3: CASSFTGANTGELFF
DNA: TGTGCCAGCAGCTTCACGGGAGCGAACACCGGGGAGCTGTTTTTT

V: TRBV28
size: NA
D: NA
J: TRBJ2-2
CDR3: CASSLYTGELFF
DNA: TGTGCCAGCAGTCTTTACACCGGGGAGCTGTTTTTT

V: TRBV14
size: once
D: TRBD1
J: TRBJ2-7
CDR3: CASSRDRSSSYEQYF
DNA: TGTGCCAGCAGCCGGGACAGGTCCAGCTCCTACGAGCAGTACTTC

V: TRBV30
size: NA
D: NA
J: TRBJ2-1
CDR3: CAGGAEGDEQFF
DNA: TGTGCCGGAGGGGCAGAGGGTGATGAGCAGTTCTTC

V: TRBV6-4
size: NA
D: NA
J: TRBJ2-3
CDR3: CASRPQPGTDTQYF
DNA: TGTGCCAGCAGACCCCAACCAGGCACAGATACGCAGTATTTT

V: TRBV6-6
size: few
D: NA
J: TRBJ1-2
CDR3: CASSLGEDGYTF
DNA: TGTGCCAGCAGTTTGGGGGAGGATGGCTACACCTTC

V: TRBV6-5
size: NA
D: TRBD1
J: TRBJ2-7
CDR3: CASSYGQGAYEQYF
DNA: TGTGCCAGCAGTTACGGGCAGGGGGCCTACGAGCAGTACTTC